The next 12 T cell receptor beta chains were all read from a single sample in a study of regulatory T cells in long-lasting Graves disease. The time point: persistent/refractory GD, antithyroid drugs over 5 years with positive TRAb. PBMC RNA served as the TCR library source. Construction of the TCR beta libraries employed iRepertoire HTBI primers in conjunction with Arm-PCR of CDR3 regions. Via MiXCR, TCRdb re-called the multiplex PCR reads, giving one row per CDR3 protein. This sample has hundreds of thousands of distinct CDR3 sequences, with 20% to 25% found just once. Sequenced here: peripheral blood mononuclear cells (PBMCs), sampled when the disease was refractory, from a patient treated with antithyroid drugs. These receptors all come from a female donor with Graves disease.

The chain recombines TRBV4-2 with TRBJ1-5; D is perhaps TRBD1 (6 bases). The CDR3 has 16 amino acids. Germline assignment: CDR1 LGHNA and CDR2 YNFKEQ. V was cut by 0 bases and J by 1 base, with 10 bases left in between. CDR3 sequence reads: CASSQDQGRSNQPQHF. CDR3 sequence (DNA): TGTGCCAGCAGCCAAGACCAGGGGAGGAGCAATCAGCCCCAGCATTTT.

The chain carries TRBV12-3 or TRBV12-4 and TRBJ2-3; tentative D call: TRBD2 (5 bases). The CDR3 covers 15 residues. Trimming left V 1 base short and J 1 base short, with 9 bases between. The CDR3 sequence is CASSLGFGGTDTQYF. The DNA for the CDR3 is TGTGCCAGCAGTTTAGGATTCGGGGGCACAGATACGCAGTATTTT.

J is TRBJ2-2 and V is TRBV7-6; maybe TRBD1 (6 bases). The germline V and J ends were trimmed by 5 bases and 0 bases, with 16 bases remaining between them. Germline CDR1 and CDR2: SGHVS and FNYEAQ. The CDR3 contains 17 residues. The CDR3 protein is CASSPIPGTTNTGELFF. The CDR3 DNA reads as TGTGCCAGCAGCCCAATCCCCGGGACAACGAACACCGGGGAGCTGTTTTTT.

This clonotype was counted ten times or more. V and J are TRBV15 and TRBJ2-5; perhaps TRBD1 as D (6 bases). Trimming took off 0 bases at V and 2 bases at J, with 10 bases between the two ends. CDR1 and CDR2 (germline): LNHNV, YYDKDF (reference sequence). The CDR3 has 15 amino acids. This chain's CDR3 is CATSRDLGQQETQYF. In nucleotides, the CDR3 is TGTGCCACCAGCAGAGATCTTGGACAGCAAGAGACCCAGTACTTC. Using reference TRBV15 and TRBJ2-5 for the parts outside the CDR3, the full variable domain is DAMVIQNPRYQVTQFGKPVTLSCSQTLNHNVMYWYQQKSSQAPKLLFHYYDKDFNNEADTPDNFQSRRPNTSFCFLDIRSPGLGDTAMYLCATSRDLGQQETQYFGPGTRLLVL.

This clonotype was observed at least ten times. This sequence joins TRBV20-1 and TRBJ1-1; D perhaps matches TRBD1 (6 bases). Germline values: CDR1 DFQATT, CDR2 SNEGSKA (reference sequence). V was pared by 6 bases and J by 8 bases, with 13 bases between. This CDR3 has 11 amino acids. CDR3: CSALVRGEAFF. The DNA of the CDR3 is TGCAGTGCCCTTGTGAGGGGGGAAGCTTTCTTT.

The CDR3 sequence: CATSDLSAAGSRNEQFF. CDR3 in DNA: TGTGCCACCAGTGATTTATCGGCTGCAGGGTCGCGAAATGAGCAGTTCTTC. The chain joins TRBV24-1 to TRBJ2-1; the D gene is possibly TRBD1 (5 bases). The CDR3 has 17 residues. From germline, CDR1 is KGHDR and CDR2 SFDVKD. V gave up 1 base and J gave up 7 bases, with 19 bases separating them.

CDR3 nucleotides: TGCAGTGCCCTGGAGGACTCGGCGCAGTATTTT. Translated, it gives CSALEDSAQYF. The chain joins TRBV20-1 to TRBJ2-3; a weak D match, TRBD2 (5 bases). The CDR3 contains 11 residues. Germline V gene sequence: CDR1 DFQATT, CDR2 SNEGSKA (reference sequence). V was trimmed by 6 bases and J by 10 bases, leaving 14 bases between them.

In its sample, this clonotype was seen a few times. The chain is built from TRBV19 and TRBJ2-7, with D possibly being TRBD2 (5 bases). The V and J ends lost 6 bases and 7 bases respectively, with 16 bases between them. The germline V gene encodes CDR1 LNHDA and CDR2 SQIVND (reference sequence). The length of the CDR3 is 13 residues. The CDR3 bases are TGTGCCAGTAGCGGCAGGTACACGGGAGAGCAGTACTTC. As protein: CASSGRYTGEQYF. Filled out from reference TRBV19 and TRBJ2-7, the complete variable domain reads DGGITQSPKYLFRKEGQNVTLSCEQNLNHDAMYWYRQDPGQGLRLIYYSQIVNDFQKGDIAEGYSVSREKKESFPLTVTSAQKNPTAFYLCASSGRYTGEQYFGPGTRLTVT.

The chain carries TRBV5-1 and TRBJ1-2; TRBD1 matches at 9 bases. The CDR3 sequence is 13 residues long. Germline loops: CDR1 SGHRS, CDR2 YFSETQ. The V segment lost 4 bases and the J segment 6 bases; nucleotides outside the gene matches: 4. CDR3 residues: CASSGRTGDGYTF. DNA for the CDR3: TGCGCCAGCAGCGGAAGGACAGGGGATGGCTACACCTTC.

A word on this clonotype: A single base separates this from a much larger clone, so it may be a read error. This chain connects TRBV6-9 to TRBJ2-5; D possibly corresponds to TRBD1 (6 bases). Germline CDR1 and CDR2: MNHGY and SVAAGI. CDR3 size: 17 residues. For the CDR3, the DNA is TGTGCCAGCAGTTACCGCGAAGGGGGAATCTCCCAAAAGACCCAGTACTTC. It encodes CASSYREGGISQKTQYF.

The V call is TRBV18, the J call TRBJ1-2; a possible D gene is TRBD1 (5 bases). This CDR3 contains 15 residues. The germline V and J ends were trimmed by 2 bases and 8 bases, with 18 bases remaining between them. CDR1 and CDR2 from the germline V gene are KGHSH and LQKENI. The CDR3 sequence is CASSPSGTAGDGYTF. The CDR3 region has the DNA TGTGCCAGCTCACCATCGGGGACCGCGGGGGACGGCTACACCTTC.

Remarks on this clonotype: This may be a read error, as it is one base from a much larger clone. V is TRBV28 and J is TRBJ1-1; the D is unclear. The germline V and J ends were trimmed by 6 bases and 10 bases, with 21 bases remaining between them. The CDR3 runs to 14 residues. Germline loops: CDR1 MDHEN, CDR2 SYDVKM. The CDR3 region has the DNA TGTGCCAGCAGCCAACCCCCGGGTTTGAGTGGAGCTTTCTTT. Translation: CASSQPPGLSGAFF.